These 17 T cell receptor beta chains were sequenced from one sample in a study of T cell repertoires in aging, cancer and after chemotherapy. TRB rearrangements spanning V, D and J were amplified using mixed TRB-A/B primers. TCRdb reprocessed the multiplex PCR reads with MiXCR, giving one entry per CDR3 protein. Of roughly 6,200 distinct CDR3 sequences listed, approximately 31% are singletons. The template was genomic DNA from peripheral blood, not RNA. Sequencing was performed on blood. These receptors originate from a human donor with a blood cancer.

This clonotype qualifies as medium-sized. DNA for the CDR3: TGTGCCAGCAGAGACATACAAGAGACCCAGTACTTC. The encoded protein is CASRDIQETQYF. The V call is TRBV6-6, the J call TRBJ2-5; D call uncertain. The V end lost 6 bases, the J end lost 2 bases, and 7 bases lay between the germline ends. Germline CDR1 is MNHNY and CDR2 is SVGAGI (reference sequence). The CDR3 extends over 12 amino acids.

Points on this clonotype: The junction departs from the called germline gene at one end, perhaps through a read error. The rearrangement joins TRBV7-9 to TRBJ2-1; 9 nucleotides line up with TRBD2. The CDR3 contains 15 residues. Germline CDR1 and CDR2: SEHNR and FQNEAQ (reference sequence). CDR3 in DNA: TGTGCCAGCAGCGTTAGCGGGAGAATTAACAATGAGCAGTTGTTC. Translated, it gives CASSVSGRINNEQLF.

V gene TRBV18 combines with J gene TRBJ2-1, with 7 bases identical to TRBD2. Per the germline V gene, CDR1 is KGHSH and CDR2 is LQKENI. The junction had 11 bases not matched to a gene; V was cut back by 0 bases and J by 0 bases. The CDR3 length is 19 residues. CDR3 loop: CASSPPSGLAGDSYNEQFF. The CDR3 bases are TGTGCCAGCTCACCACCGTCGGGGCTGGCGGGAGACTCCTACAATGAGCAGTTCTTC.

This clonotype was counted between two and nine times. The gene calls are TRBV5-1 and TRBJ2-3, with 9 bases lining up with TRBD1. The J segment lost 5 bases and the V segment lost 4 bases, leaving 5 bases of the junction unmatched. CDR1 is SGHRS, CDR2 YFSETQ, per germline. The CDR3 has 14 amino acids. This CDR3 reads CASSLQGAGDTQYF. In DNA, the CDR3 is TGCGCCAGCAGCCTACAGGGGGCTGGAGATACGCAGTATTTT.

This clonotype was seen a few times. This chain joins TRBV20-1 and TRBJ2-7, with a tentative D call TRBD2 (5 bases). V dropped 3 bases and J dropped 0 bases, with 15 bases sitting between them. The CDR3 totals 15 residues. Germline CDR1 DFQATT, CDR2 SNEGSKA (reference sequence). The CDR3 region is CSASPLQRTSYEQYF. The CDR3 DNA follows: TGCAGTGCTAGTCCCCTGCAGCGGACCTCCTACGAGCAGTACTTC.

CDR3 residues: CASSRLQGAGGYTF. In nucleotides, the CDR3 is TGTGCCAGCAGCCGACTACAGGGGGCTGGTGGCTACACCTTC. This chain uses TRBV14 with TRBJ1-2; 9 nucleotides align to TRBD1. The CDR3 loop spans 14 amino acids. The V gene's germline CDR1 is SGHDN and CDR2 FVKESK. Trimming took 4 bases from V and 7 from J; bases not matched to a gene: 7.

This clonotype has only a few counts. V gene TRBV7-9 combines with J gene TRBJ1-5; no firm D call. CDR1 and CDR2 (germline): SEHNR, FQNEAQ (reference sequence). Trimming stripped 1 base from V and 10 bases from J, with 17 bases between. This CDR3 contains 15 residues. CDR3 sequence: CASSLGSGDVDPQHF. For the CDR3, the DNA is TGTGCCAGCAGCTTAGGGAGTGGAGACGTAGATCCCCAGCATTTT.

A remark on this clonotype: This could be a read error, since a much larger clone is one nucleotide away. The chain employs TRBV6-5 and TRBJ2-3, with D possibly TRBD2 on 6 matching bases. This CDR3 is 14 amino acids long. Germline CDR1 MNHEY, CDR2 SVGAGI. V lost 4 bases and J lost 2, with 10 bases in between. The CDR3 loop is CASSLLATTDTQYF. DNA for the CDR3: TGTGCCAGCAGTTTGCTAGCGACCACAGATACGCAGTATTTT.

This chain connects TRBV28 to TRBJ2-1; D might be TRBD1 (6 bases). This CDR3 spans 15 amino acids. Germline values: CDR1 MDHEN, CDR2 SYDVKM. V was cut by 6 bases and J by 9 bases, with 21 bases left in between. In DNA form, the CDR3 reads TGTGCCAGCAGCAAACAGGGTCCCAACAACAGTGAGCAGTTCTTC. It translates to CASSKQGPNNSEQFF.

The chain links TRBV9 to TRBJ1-6, with D perhaps matching TRBD1 (5 bases). CDR3 size: 15 residues. V lost 0 bases and J 6 bases, leaving 10 bases between the germline ends. Germline V gene lookup returns CDR1 SGDLS and CDR2 YYNGEE. The CDR3 sequence is CASSVDGASNSPLHF. CDR3 nucleotides: TGTGCCAGCAGCGTAGATGGGGCAAGTAATTCACCCCTCCACTTT.

The chain combines TRBV5-1 with TRBJ1-1; D is possibly TRBD1 (5 bases). Trimming removed 0 bases from V and 4 bases from J, with 13 bases in between. There are 15 residues in the CDR3. Germline CDR1 is SGHRS and CDR2 is YFSETQ. The CDR3: CASSLGAGKGTEAFF. The CDR3, as DNA: TGCGCCAGCAGCTTGGGGGCAGGGAAGGGCACTGAAGCTTTCTTT.

This clonotype showed up just a few times. The gene calls are TRBV30 and TRBJ1-5; unclear D gene. The germline CDR1 and CDR2 sequences are GTSNPN and SVGIG (reference sequence). The CDR3 covers 15 residues. Trimming took 0 bases from V and 3 from J, leaving 12 bases between them. In DNA form, the CDR3 reads TGTGCCTGGAGTGTAAAGGGTCTTTACAATCAGCCCCAGCATTTT. Translating it yields CAWSVKGLYNQPQHF.

Relative to its sample, this clonotype is medium-sized (0.01 to 0.1%). This chain connects TRBV18 to TRBJ2-1; tentatively, D is TRBD1 (5 bases). The germline V and J ends were trimmed by 6 bases and 5 bases, with 11 bases remaining between them. The CDR3 has 13 amino acids. Germline V gene lookup returns CDR1 KGHSH and CDR2 LQKENI. The CDR3 DNA follows: TGTGCCAGCTCCTGGGGCAAGAACAATGAGCAGTTCTTC. This codes for CASSWGKNNEQFF.

The chain links TRBV4-1 to TRBJ2-3, with TRBD1 matching over 9 bases. The V and J ends lost 5 bases and 3 bases, in that order; junction bases with no gene match: 3. The germline CDR1 and CDR2 sequences are MGHRA and YSYEKL. The CDR3 covers 14 residues. CDR3 in amino acids: CASSKGQGTDTQYF. CDR3 coding DNA: TGCGCCAGCAGCAAGGGACAGGGTACAGATACGCAGTATTTT.

The gene calls are TRBV28 and TRBJ2-1; D uncertain. Germline V gene sequence: CDR1 MDHEN, CDR2 SYDVKM. The CDR3 has 15 amino acids. Trimming shortened V by 6 bases and J by 1 base, and 13 bases separated the two germline ends. The CDR3 region is CASRPSALSYNEQFF. The CDR3 nucleotides are TGTGCCAGCAGGCCAAGCGCGCTATCCTACAATGAGCAGTTCTTC.

The chain uses TRBV4-2 and TRBJ2-5; the D is unclear. The germline CDR1 and CDR2 sequences are LGHNA and YNFKEQ. The CDR3 runs 13 residues. V shed 1 base and J shed 0 bases, with 3 bases lying between them. Written as DNA, the CDR3 is TGTGCCAGCAGCCAAGGAGACCAAGAGACCCAGTACTTC. Protein sequence: CASSQGDQETQYF.

As for this clonotype: A much larger clone differs by one base, so this may be a read error. The chain carries TRBV13 and TRBJ2-1; 9 nucleotides match TRBD2. Germline CDR1 is PRHDT and CDR2 is FYEKMQ (reference sequence). With V trimmed by 4 bases and J by 4 bases, 11 bases remained unmatched. The CDR3 is 17 amino acids. The CDR3 spells CASSCGLAGEHYNEQFF. For the CDR3, the DNA is TGTGCCAGCAGCTGTGGATTAGCGGGAGAGCATTACAATGAGCAGTTCTTC.